This passage covers 8 T cell receptor beta chains from one sample sequenced in a study of glioma-infiltrating T cells. Using RNA template, CDR3s of TCR alpha and beta were amplified with iRepertoire arm-PCR. TCRdb itself ran the multiplex PCR reads through MiXCR, one entry per CDR3 protein. The sample has 150,000 or so distinct CDR3 sequences; around 42% are singletons. The sample taken for sequencing was glioma tissue, nonneoplastic brain tissue, or PBMCs (not recorded which). Source of these receptors: a human donor with low-grade glioma or glioblastoma, undergoing nonglioma brain surgery, or in good health (not recorded which).

The gene calls are TRBV4-2 and TRBJ2-2; 8 bases agree with TRBD2. CDR3 length equals 18 residues. After removal of 3 bases from V and 4 bases from J, the junction contained 13 bases not matched to a gene. Germline loops: CDR1 LGHNA, CDR2 YNFKEQ. CDR3 nucleotides: TGTGCCAGCAGCCAGTTGGGCGGGGGGATGGGGAGCACCGGGGAGCTGTTTTTT. Translation gives CASSQLGGGMGSTGELFF.

In DNA, the CDR3 is TGTGCCAGCAGTTTACAACTAGGGGGACAGGGAAACACTGAAGCTTTCTTT. Translating gives CASSLQLGGQGNTEAFF. The chain carries TRBV12-3 or TRBV12-4 and TRBJ1-1; TRBD1 matches at 9 bases. The trim removed 2 bases at V and 2 bases at J, leaving 9 bases unmatched. The CDR3 has 17 residues.

The chain joins TRBV11-2 to TRBJ2-1; no clear D. Germline-derived CDR1 and CDR2 are SGHAT and FQNNGV. V dropped 1 base and J dropped 7 bases, with 8 bases sitting between them. This CDR3 comprises 13 residues. As DNA, the CDR3 is TGTGCCAGCAGCTTAGGGGGTTGGAATGAGCAGTTCTTC. It encodes CASSLGGWNEQFF. The entire variable domain, with the rest obtained from reference TRBV11-2 and TRBJ2-1, is as follows: EAGVAQSPRYKIIEKRQSVAFWCNPISGHATLYWYQQILGQGPKLLIQFQNNGVVDDSQLPKDRFSAERLKGVDSTLKIQPAKLEDSAVYLCASSLGGWNEQFFGPGTRLTVL.

The V gene is TRBV5-4, the J gene TRBJ2-1; D may be TRBD2 (7 bases). The J call is uncertain, as TRBJ2-5 better fits the DNA end. The CDR3 runs to 14 residues. Germline CDR1 SGHNT, CDR2 YYREEE (reference sequence). Here the CDR3 DNA reads TGTGCCAGCACCTTTAGGGGGGGGCAAGAGACCCAGTACTTC. Protein: CASTFRGGQETQYF.

The chain combines TRBV7-9 with TRBJ1-1; D is ambiguous. Per the germline V gene, CDR1 is SEHNR and CDR2 is FQNEAQ (reference sequence). Trimming took off 6 bases at V and 4 bases at J, with 9 bases between the two ends. The CDR3 has 12 amino acids. DNA of the CDR3: TGTGCCAGCAGTTTCGACGGCACTGAAGCTTTCTTT. It specifies CASSFDGTEAFF.

This clonotype has just a few counts. The CDR3 spells CASSLHRERFVSNTQYF. Written as DNA, the CDR3 is TGTGCCAGCAGCCTTCATCGGGAGCGGTTCGTTTCAAATACGCAGTATTTT. J is TRBJ2-3 and V is TRBV7-2; D might be TRBD2 (6 bases). Per the germline V gene, CDR1 is SGHTA and CDR2 is FQGNSA. The CDR3 loop spans 17 amino acids. V lost 5 bases and J lost 7, with 25 bases in between.

V gene TRBV7-9 combines with J gene TRBJ2-1, with D hard to call. The V gene lost 5 bases and the J gene lost 3 bases, with 5 bases spanning the gap. The CDR3 totals 12 residues. Germline CDR1 is SEHNR and CDR2 is FQNEAQ (reference sequence). CDR3 DNA: TGTGCCAGCAGCCAATTCTACAATGAGCAGTTCTTC. It is translated as CASSQFYNEQFF.

The chain couples TRBV20-1 to TRBJ1-1; 11 bases are shared with TRBD1. This CDR3 is built from 13 residues. Germline V gene sequence: CDR1 DFQATT, CDR2 SNEGSKA (reference sequence). The V segment lost 1 base and the J segment 13 bases; nucleotides outside the gene matches: 8. The CDR3 region is CSARGPGQGACFF. The CDR3 DNA reads TGCAGTGCTAGAGGGCCCGGACAGGGGGCTTGTTTCTTT.